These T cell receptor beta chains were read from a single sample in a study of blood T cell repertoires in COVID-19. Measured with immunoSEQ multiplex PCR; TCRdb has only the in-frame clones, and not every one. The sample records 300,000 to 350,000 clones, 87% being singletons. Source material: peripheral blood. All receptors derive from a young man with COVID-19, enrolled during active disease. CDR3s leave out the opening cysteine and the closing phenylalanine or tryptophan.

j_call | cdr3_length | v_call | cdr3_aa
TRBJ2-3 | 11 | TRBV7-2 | ASSFGPGDTQY
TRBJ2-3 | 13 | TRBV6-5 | ASQRGGLSTDTQY
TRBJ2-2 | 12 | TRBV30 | AWSPQLVTGELF
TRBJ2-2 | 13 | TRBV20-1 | SASRASGATGELF
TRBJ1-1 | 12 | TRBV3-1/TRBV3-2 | ASSPWTGVTEAF
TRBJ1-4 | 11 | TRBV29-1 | SVSQQTNEKLF
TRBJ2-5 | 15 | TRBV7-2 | ASSLVGSGGRRETQY
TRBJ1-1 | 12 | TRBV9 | ASSVTGVGAEAF
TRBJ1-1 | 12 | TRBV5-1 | ASRQGQLNTEAF
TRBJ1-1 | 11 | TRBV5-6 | ASSFQGSAEAF
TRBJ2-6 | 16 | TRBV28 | ASSLWGQGRVGANVLT
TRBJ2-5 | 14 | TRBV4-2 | ASSQDRAGGVETQY
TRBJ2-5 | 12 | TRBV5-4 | ASSLRRGQETQY
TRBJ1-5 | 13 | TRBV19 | ANSSQGARGQPQH
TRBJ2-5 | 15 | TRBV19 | ASSTTHRGLYQETQY
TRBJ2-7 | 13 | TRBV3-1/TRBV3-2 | ASSRVAGGLYEQY
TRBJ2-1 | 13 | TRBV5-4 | ASSFASSLNNEQF
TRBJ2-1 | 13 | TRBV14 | ASSQARSSYNEQF
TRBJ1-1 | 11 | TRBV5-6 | ASSPRQAPRAF
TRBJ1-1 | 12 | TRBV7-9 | ASSAGAGNTEAF
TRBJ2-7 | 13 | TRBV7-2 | ASSPSGQAYYEQY
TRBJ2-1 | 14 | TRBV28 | ASSLWTSGRGNEQF
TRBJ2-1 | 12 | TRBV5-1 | ASSLVLVANEQF
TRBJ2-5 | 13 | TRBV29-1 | SVVPGTGSKETQY
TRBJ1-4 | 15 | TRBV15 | ATSRDTGRGRHEKLF
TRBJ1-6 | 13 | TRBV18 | ASSPEGVPNSPLH
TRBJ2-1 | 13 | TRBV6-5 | ASSYSSPREGEQF